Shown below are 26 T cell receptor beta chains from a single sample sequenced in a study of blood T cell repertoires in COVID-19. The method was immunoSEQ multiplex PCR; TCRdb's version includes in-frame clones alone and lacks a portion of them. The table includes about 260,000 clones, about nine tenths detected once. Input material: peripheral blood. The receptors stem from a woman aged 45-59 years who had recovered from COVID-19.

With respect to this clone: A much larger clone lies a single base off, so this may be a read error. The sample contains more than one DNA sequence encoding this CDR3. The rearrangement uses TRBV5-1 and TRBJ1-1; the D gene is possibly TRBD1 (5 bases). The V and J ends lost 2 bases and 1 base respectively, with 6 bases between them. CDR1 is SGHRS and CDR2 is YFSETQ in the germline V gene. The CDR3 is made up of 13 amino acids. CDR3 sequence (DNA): TGCGCCAGCAGCTTAACAGGGAACACTGAAGCTTTCTTT. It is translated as CASSLTGNTEAFF. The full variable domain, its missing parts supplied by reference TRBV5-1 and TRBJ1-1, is KAGVTQTPRYLIKTRGQQVTLSCSPISGHRSVSWYQQTPGQGLQFLFEYFSETQRNKGNFPGRFSGRQFSNSRSEMNVSTLELGDSALYLCASSLTGNTEAFFGQGTRLTVV.

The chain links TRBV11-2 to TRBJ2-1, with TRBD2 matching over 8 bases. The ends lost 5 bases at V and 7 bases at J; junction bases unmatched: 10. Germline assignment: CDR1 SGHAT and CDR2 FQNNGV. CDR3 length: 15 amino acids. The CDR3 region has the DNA TGTGCCAGCAGCCTATTTGCGGGGGGTTTGAATGAGCAGTTCTTC. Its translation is CASSLFAGGLNEQFF.

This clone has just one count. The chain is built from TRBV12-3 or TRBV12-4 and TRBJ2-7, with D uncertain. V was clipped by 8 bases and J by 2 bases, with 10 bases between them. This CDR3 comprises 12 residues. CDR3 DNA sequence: TGTGCCAGCCAGGCCTATACCTACGAGCAGTACTTC. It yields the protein CASQAYTYEQYF.

The chain's CDR3 is CASSFLLAGGLNEQFF. DNA of the CDR3: TGTGCCAGCAGTTTTCTTCTAGCGGGGGGTTTGAATGAGCAGTTCTTC. The chain employs TRBV27 and TRBJ2-1, with TRBD2 matching over 11 bases. The CDR3 runs to 16 residues. From germline, CDR1 is MNHEY and CDR2 SMNVEV (reference sequence). The junction had 8 bases not matched to a gene; V was cut back by 3 bases and J by 7 bases.

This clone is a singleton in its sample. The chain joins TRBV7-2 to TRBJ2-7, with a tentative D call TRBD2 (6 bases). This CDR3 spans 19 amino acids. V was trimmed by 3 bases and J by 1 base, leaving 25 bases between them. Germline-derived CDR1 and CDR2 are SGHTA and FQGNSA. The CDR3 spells CASSFPSSNGRAGSYEQYF. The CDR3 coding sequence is TGTGCCAGCAGCTTTCCCTCCTCCAACGGCCGGGCGGGGTCCTACGAGCAGTACTTC.

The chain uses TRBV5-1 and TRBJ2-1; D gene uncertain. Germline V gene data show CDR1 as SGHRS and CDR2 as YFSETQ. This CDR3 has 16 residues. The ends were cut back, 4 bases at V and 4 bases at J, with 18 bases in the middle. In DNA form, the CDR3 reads TGCGCCAGCAGCCCTACCCTGGAGAAGCGATACAATGAGCAGTTCTTC. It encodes CASSPTLEKRYNEQFF. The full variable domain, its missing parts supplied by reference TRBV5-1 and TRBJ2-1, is KAGVTQTPRYLIKTRGQQVTLSCSPISGHRSVSWYQQTPGQGLQFLFEYFSETQRNKGNFPGRFSGRQFSNSRSEMNVSTLELGDSALYLCASSPTLEKRYNEQFFGPGTRLTVL.

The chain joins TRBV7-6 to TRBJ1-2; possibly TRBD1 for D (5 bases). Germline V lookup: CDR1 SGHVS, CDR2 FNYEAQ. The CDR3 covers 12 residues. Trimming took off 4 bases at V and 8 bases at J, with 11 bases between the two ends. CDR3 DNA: TGTGCCAGCAGCTCCCGACCAGGGGGCTACACCTTC. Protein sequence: CASSSRPGGYTF.

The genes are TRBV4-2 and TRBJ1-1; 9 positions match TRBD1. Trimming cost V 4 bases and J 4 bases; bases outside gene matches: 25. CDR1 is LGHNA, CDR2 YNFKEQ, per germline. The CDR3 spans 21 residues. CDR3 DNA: TGTGCCAGCAGCCCACAGGGGGCGCCGGGGGGCAGGTACTTTGGTCCCACTGAAGCTTTCTTT. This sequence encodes CASSPQGAPGGRYFGPTEAFF.

The CDR3 DNA reads as TGTGCCAGCAGTGAATTGGGAGATAGCAATCAGCCCCAGCATTTT. It translates to CASSELGDSNQPQHF. This chain links TRBV6-1 with TRBJ1-5; D unclear. The CDR3 runs 15 residues. The germline gives CDR1 MNHNS, CDR2 SASEGT. Trimming removed 2 bases from V and 0 bases from J, with 8 bases in between.

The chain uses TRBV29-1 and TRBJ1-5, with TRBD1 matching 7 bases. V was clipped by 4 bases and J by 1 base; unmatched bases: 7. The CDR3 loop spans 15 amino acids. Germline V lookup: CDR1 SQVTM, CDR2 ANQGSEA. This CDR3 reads CSVAGGGGSNQPQHF. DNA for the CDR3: TGCAGCGTTGCAGGGGGTGGGGGGAGCAATCAGCCCCAGCATTTT. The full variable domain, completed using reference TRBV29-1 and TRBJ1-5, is SAVISQKPSRDICQRGTSLTIQCQVDSQVTMMFWYRQQPGQSLTLIATANQGSEATYESGFVIDKFPISRPNLTFSTLTVSNMSPEDSSIYLCSVAGGGGSNQPQHFGDGTRLSIL.

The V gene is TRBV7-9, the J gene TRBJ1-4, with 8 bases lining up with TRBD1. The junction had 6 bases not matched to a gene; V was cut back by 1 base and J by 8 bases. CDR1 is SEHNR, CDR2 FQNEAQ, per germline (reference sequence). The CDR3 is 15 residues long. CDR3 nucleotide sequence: TGTGCCAGCAGCTTAGACGACAGGGGTTGGGAAAAACTGTTTTTT. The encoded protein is CASSLDDRGWEKLFF.

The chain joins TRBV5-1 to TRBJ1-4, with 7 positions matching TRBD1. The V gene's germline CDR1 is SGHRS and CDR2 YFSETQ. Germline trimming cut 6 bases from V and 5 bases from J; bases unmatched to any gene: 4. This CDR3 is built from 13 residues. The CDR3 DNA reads TGCGCCAGCACCCCAGGGGGGAATGAAAAACTGTTTTTT. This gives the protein CASTPGGNEKLFF.

CDR3 sequence: CASSFETGAGQPQHF. The CDR3 DNA follows: TGTGCCAGCAGCTTCGAAACAGGGGCGGGTCAGCCCCAGCATTTT. The V call is TRBV7-8, the J call TRBJ1-5; 7 nucleotides line up with TRBD1. CDR1 and CDR2 from the germline V gene are SGHVS and FQNEAQ. The trim removed 3 bases at V and 6 bases at J, leaving 8 bases unmatched. The length of the CDR3 is 15 residues.

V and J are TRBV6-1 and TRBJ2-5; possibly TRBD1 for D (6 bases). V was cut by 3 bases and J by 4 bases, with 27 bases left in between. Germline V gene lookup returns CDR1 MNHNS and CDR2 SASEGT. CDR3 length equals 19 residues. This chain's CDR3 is CASSDLDAGAGAYGETQYF. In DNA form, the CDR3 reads TGTGCCAGCAGTGATTTGGATGCTGGGGCAGGGGCATATGGAGAGACCCAGTACTTC.

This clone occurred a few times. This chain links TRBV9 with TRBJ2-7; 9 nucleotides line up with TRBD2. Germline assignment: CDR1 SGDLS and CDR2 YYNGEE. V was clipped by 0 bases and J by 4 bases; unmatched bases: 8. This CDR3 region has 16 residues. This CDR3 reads CASSVEASGVIYEQYF. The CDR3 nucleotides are TGTGCCAGCAGCGTAGAGGCTAGCGGGGTTATATACGAGCAGTACTTC.

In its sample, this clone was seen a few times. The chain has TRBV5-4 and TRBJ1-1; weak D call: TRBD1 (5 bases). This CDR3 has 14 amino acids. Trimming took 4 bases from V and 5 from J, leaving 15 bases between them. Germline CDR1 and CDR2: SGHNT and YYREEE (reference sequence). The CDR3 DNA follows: TGTGCCAGCAGCCCTGACATTCGGGGGACTGAAGCTTTCTTT. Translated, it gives CASSPDIRGTEAFF.

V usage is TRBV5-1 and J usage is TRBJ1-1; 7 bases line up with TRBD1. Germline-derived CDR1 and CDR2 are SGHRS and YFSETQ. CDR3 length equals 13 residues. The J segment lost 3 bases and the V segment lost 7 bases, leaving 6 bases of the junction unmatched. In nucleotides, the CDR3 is TGCGCCAGCGGATACAGGGGAGACACTGAAGCTTTCTTT. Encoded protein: CASGYRGDTEAFF. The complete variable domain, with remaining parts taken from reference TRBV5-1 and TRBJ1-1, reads KAGVTQTPRYLIKTRGQQVTLSCSPISGHRSVSWYQQTPGQGLQFLFEYFSETQRNKGNFPGRFSGRQFSNSRSEMNVSTLELGDSALYLCASGYRGDTEAFFGQGTRLTVV.

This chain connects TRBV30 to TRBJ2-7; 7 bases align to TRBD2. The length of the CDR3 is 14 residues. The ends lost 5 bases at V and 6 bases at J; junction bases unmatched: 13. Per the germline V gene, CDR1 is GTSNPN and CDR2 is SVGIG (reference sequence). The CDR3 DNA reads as TGTGCCTGGTCGTACGGACTAGGAATTCGCGAGCAGTACTTC. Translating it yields CAWSYGLGIREQYF.

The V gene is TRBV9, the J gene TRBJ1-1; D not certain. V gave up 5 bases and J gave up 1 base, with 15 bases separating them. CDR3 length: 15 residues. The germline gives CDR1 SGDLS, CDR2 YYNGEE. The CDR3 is CASRPTRSGNTEAFF. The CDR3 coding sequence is TGTGCCAGCAGACCCACAAGATCAGGGAACACTGAAGCTTTCTTT.

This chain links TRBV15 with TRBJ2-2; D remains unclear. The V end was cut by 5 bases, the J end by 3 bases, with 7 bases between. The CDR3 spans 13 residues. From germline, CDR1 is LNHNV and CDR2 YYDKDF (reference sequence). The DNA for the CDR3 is TGTGCCACCAGCCCCTATTACACCGGGGAGCTGTTTTTT. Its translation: CATSPYYTGELFF. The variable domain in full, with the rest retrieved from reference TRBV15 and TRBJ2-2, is DAMVIQNPRYQVTQFGKPVTLSCSQTLNHNVMYWYQQKSSQAPKLLFHYYDKDFNNEADTPDNFQSRRPNTSFCFLDIRSPGLGDTAMYLCATSPYYTGELFFGEGSRLTVL.

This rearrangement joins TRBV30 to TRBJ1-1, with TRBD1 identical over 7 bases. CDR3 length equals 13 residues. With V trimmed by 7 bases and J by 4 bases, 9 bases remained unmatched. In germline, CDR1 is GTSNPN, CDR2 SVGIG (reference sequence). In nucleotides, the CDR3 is TGTGCCTTCAGAAACAGGGGAGGCACTGAAGCTTTCTTT. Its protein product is CAFRNRGGTEAFF. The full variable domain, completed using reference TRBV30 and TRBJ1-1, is SQTIHQWPATLVQPVGSPLSLECTVEGTSNPNLYWYRQAAGRGLQLLFYSVGIGQISSEVPQNLSASRPQDRQFILSSKKLLLSDSGFYLCAFRNRGGTEAFFGQGTRLTVV.

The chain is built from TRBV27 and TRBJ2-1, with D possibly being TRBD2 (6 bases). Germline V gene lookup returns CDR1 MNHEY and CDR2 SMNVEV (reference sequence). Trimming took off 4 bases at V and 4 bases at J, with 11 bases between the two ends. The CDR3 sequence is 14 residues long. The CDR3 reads CASSSGRAYNEQFF. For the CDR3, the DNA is TGTGCCAGCAGTTCCGGGAGAGCTTACAATGAGCAGTTCTTC.

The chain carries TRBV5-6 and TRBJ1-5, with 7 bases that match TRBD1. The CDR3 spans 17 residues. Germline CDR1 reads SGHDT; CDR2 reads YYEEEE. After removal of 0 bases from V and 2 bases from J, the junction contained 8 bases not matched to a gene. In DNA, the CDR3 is TGTGCCAGCAGCTTGGCCGCAAGGGGGCAGGGCAATCAGCCCCAGCATTTT. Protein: CASSLAARGQGNQPQHF.

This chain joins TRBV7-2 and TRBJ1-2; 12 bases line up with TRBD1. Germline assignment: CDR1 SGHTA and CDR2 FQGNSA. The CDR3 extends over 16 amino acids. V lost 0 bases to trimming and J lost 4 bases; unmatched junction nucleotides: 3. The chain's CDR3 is CASSLAGTGGPYGYTF. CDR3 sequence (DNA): TGTGCCAGCAGCTTAGCGGGGACAGGGGGCCCCTATGGCTACACCTTC. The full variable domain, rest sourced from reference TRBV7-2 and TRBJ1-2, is GAGVSQSPSNKVTEKGKDVELRCDPISGHTALYWYRQSLGQGLEFLIYFQGNSAPDKSGLPSDRFSAERTGGSVSTLTIQRTQQEDSAVYLCASSLAGTGGPYGYTFGSGTRLTVV.

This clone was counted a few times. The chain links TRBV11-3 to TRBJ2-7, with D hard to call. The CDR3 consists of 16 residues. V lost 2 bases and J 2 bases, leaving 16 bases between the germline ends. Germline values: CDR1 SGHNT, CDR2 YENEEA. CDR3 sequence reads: CASSLNCWPIPYEQYF. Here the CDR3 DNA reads TGTGCCAGCAGCTTAAATTGTTGGCCGATACCCTACGAGCAGTACTTC.

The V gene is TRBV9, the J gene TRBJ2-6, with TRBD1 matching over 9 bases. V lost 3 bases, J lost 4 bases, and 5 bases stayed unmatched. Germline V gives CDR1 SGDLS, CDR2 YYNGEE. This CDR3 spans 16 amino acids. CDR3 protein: CASSEGQGMGANVLTF. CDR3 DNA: TGTGCCAGCAGCGAGGGACAGGGTATGGGGGCCAACGTCCTGACTTTC.